The T cell receptor beta chain under discussion was sequenced for a study of CD8 T cells in ankylosing spondylitis. Broader study findings: Both synovial fluid and blood in reactive arthritis had previously been reported to carry some motif variants.

The sample holds many counts of this clonotype. Its antigen is not identified. TCRdb reprocessed the 5' RACE reads via MiXCR and lists one record per CDR3 protein. Of about 130,000 distinct CDR3 sequences listed, around 7% were seen once; the top ten hold about 12%. The source material was blood, either unsorted or a sorted T cell fraction (not recorded which). This clonotype was obtained from a male donor with ankylosing spondylitis or in good health (not recorded which).

The CDR3 spells CASSLGHPYEQYF. The CDR3 region has the DNA TGTGCCAGCAGCCTGGGACATCCCTACGAGCAGTACTTC. V usage is TRBV7-6 and J usage is TRBJ2-7; TRBD1 is a possible D gene (6 bases). CDR1 SGHVS and CDR2 FNYEAQ come from the germline V gene. The CDR3 contains 13 residues. The V end was cut by 5 bases, the J end by 2 bases, with 10 bases between.